This is a list of T cell receptor beta chains from one sample in a study of T-cell reconstitution after alpha-beta-depleted transplantation in children. TCRdb itself ran the PCR reads through MiXCR, one entry per CDR3 protein. The repertoire includes some 490,000 distinct CDR3 sequences, approximately 12% of them detected once, and about 6% sits in the top ten. The input for sequencing was PBMCs from the stem cell graft donor, taken from the stem cell graft. Receptors were obtained from a human donor who donated a stem cell graft to a child with combined immunodeficiency. The CDR3 runs from the conserved cysteine through the conserved F or W. A D gene is named only where the DNA matches it firmly. Clone size is not always given. Where it is, it says once, few, many or a class for expanded clones.

clone size	V gene	J gene	D gene	CDR3 DNA	CDR3 protein
few	TRBV10-3	TRBJ2-7	NA	TGTGCCATCAGCACAGGTGATGACGAGCAGTACTTC	CAISTGDDEQYF
many	TRBV5-6	TRBJ1-1	TRBD1	TGTGCCAGCACCCCCCCGGGACAGGAAAACACTGAAGCTTTCTTT	CASTPPGQENTEAFF
NA	TRBV12-3/TRBV12-4	TRBJ2-1	TRBD2	TGTGCCAGCAGTTTGGGCGGGGGGGCGTATGAGCAGTTCTTC	CASSLGGGAYEQFF
many	TRBV29-1	TRBJ2-1	NA	TGCAGCGTTGAACTCCGAGGTAGGGGCTCCTACAATGAGCAGTTCTTC	CSVELRGRGSYNEQFF
NA	TRBV29-1	TRBJ2-7	NA	TGCAGCGTTGAAGCCTCGACCTCCTACGAGCAGTACTTC	CSVEASTSYEQYF
few	TRBV7-3	TRBJ2-1	NA	TGTGCCAGCAGCTTAATGGCCTCCACCTACAATGAGCAGTTCTTC	CASSLMASTYNEQFF
many	TRBV2	TRBJ2-3	TRBD2	TGTGCCAGCAGTAAGCGGGGAATCACAGATACGCAGTATTTT	CASSKRGITDTQYF
NA	TRBV7-2	TRBJ2-4	NA	TGTGCCAGCAGCTTAGGTCTGGGGGCCAAAAACATTCAGTACTTC	CASSLGLGAKNIQYF
NA	TRBV27	TRBJ2-1	NA	TGTGCCAGCAGTTTACGCGGGCCGCATGAGCAGTTCTTC	CASSLRGPHEQFF
many	TRBV24-1	TRBJ2-5	TRBD1	TGTGCCACCAGTGATCGAGGACAGGGGGCTCCTACCCAAGAGACCCAGTACTTC	CATSDRGQGAPTQETQYF
few	TRBV12-3/TRBV12-4	TRBJ2-3	NA	TGTGCCAGCAGTTTGGGAGTTATCACAGATACGCAGTATTTT	CASSLGVITDTQYF
many	TRBV9	TRBJ2-7	TRBD2	TGTGCCAGCAGCGCGCCCGAGCGGGGGGTCTACGAGCAGTACTTC	CASSAPERGVYEQYF
NA	TRBV19	TRBJ2-5	TRBD1	TGTGCCAGTAGTACCGGACAGGCCTGGGAAGAGACCCAGTACTTC	CASSTGQAWEETQYF
NA	TRBV13	TRBJ2-7	TRBD2	TGTGCCAGCAGCTCCGGGACTAGCGGGTACCAGTACTTC	CASSSGTSGYQYF
NA	TRBV19	TRBJ2-5	TRBD2	TGTGCCAGTAGGCCCCGGCGGACTAGCGGGAGCGAGACCCAGTACTTC	CASRPRRTSGSETQYF
many	TRBV9	TRBJ2-5	NA	TGTGCCAGCAGCTTCAGACCGTTAGAGACCCAGTACTTC	CASSFRPLETQYF
NA	TRBV15	TRBJ1-2	TRBD1	TGTGCCACCAGCAGAGAAGCCGGGACAGGGAGCTATGGCTACACCTTC	CATSREAGTGSYGYTF
few	TRBV6-1	TRBJ2-7	TRBD2	TGTGCCAGCAGTCCGGGACTAGCGGGGCCGGGAGAGCAGTACTTC	CASSPGLAGPGEQYF
NA	TRBV7-3	TRBJ2-3	NA	TGTGCCAGCAGCTCTGGAGAGATCGGTACGCAGTATTTT	CASSSGEIGTQYF
NA	TRBV7-2	TRBJ2-3	NA	TGTGCCAGCAGCTTAGAGGGGTCCCGGGGAGATACGCAGTATTTT	CASSLEGSRGDTQYF
many	TRBV20-1	TRBJ2-1	TRBD2	TGCAGTGCTAGACCGGGACTAGCGGGGGGGCCGACGGTCAATGAGCAGTTCTTC	CSARPGLAGGPTVNEQFF
many	TRBV27	TRBJ2-1	NA	TGTGCCAGCAGTCCAGGGACCCACAATGAGCAGTTCTTC	CASSPGTHNEQFF
few	TRBV5-1	TRBJ1-2	NA	TGCGCCAGCAGCTTACAGGACCCAAGGGACTATGGCTACACCTTC	CASSLQDPRDYGYTF
NA	TRBV29-1	TRBJ2-2	NA	TGCAGCGCCGAACCGCCCTCAAACACCGGGGAGCTGTTTTTT	CSAEPPSNTGELFF
NA	TRBV20-1	TRBJ1-5	NA	TGCAGTGCTAGAGGGCAGTTTAGCAATCAGCCCCAGCATTTT	CSARGQFSNQPQHF
NA	TRBV12-3/TRBV12-4	TRBJ1-1	NA	TGTGCCAGCAGCCACGTTGGGCCTGAAGCTTTCTTT	CASSHVGPEAFF
few	TRBV6-1	TRBJ2-7	TRBD2	TGTGCCAGCAGTGACCCGCTAGCGGGGGAGGACTACGAGCAGTACTTC	CASSDPLAGEDYEQYF
once	TRBV7-2	TRBJ2-1	TRBD2	TGTGCCAGCAGCACTAGAGAGGCCTTTGGCCTAGCGGGAGATAGGGCAACCTACAATGAGCAGTTCTTC	CASSTREAFGLAGDRATYNEQFF
many	TRBV7-9	TRBJ2-2	NA	TGTGCCAGCAGCGAGCAGTTCGGGGAGCTGTTTTTT	CASSEQFGELFF
NA	TRBV6-2/TRBV6-3	TRBJ2-1	NA	TGTGCCACCACGATGGGGACTCAGGGTTTCTTC	CATTMGTQGFF
few	TRBV14	TRBJ2-1	NA	TGTGCCAGCAGCCAAGCCCTAGCGTTCAATGAGCAGTTCTTC	CASSQALAFNEQFF
NA	TRBV12-3/TRBV12-4	TRBJ2-5	NA	TGTGCCAGCAGTTTGGGCCCGGCCGTGCCGGAGACCCAGTACTTC	CASSLGPAVPETQYF
many	TRBV7-3	TRBJ2-3	TRBD2	TGTGCCAGCAGCCCCGTTAGCGGGGGGGCAGATACGCAGTATTTT	CASSPVSGGADTQYF
NA	TRBV6-2/TRBV6-3	TRBJ2-5	TRBD2	TGTGCCAGCAGGGCAAGACTAGCGGGGGGGCCGTTCCAAGAGACCCAGTACTTC	CASRARLAGGPFQETQYF
many	TRBV6-5	TRBJ2-1	NA	TGTGCCAGCAGTTATCGGACTGCGGACAATGAGCAGTTCTTC	CASSYRTADNEQFF
many	TRBV4-3	TRBJ2-2	NA	TGCGCCAGCAGCCAAGATCATCAAGCACCCGGGGAGCTGTTTTTT	CASSQDHQAPGELFF
few	TRBV24-1	TRBJ2-7	NA	TGTGCCACCAGTGATTTTTCCGGATACGAGCAGTACTTC	CATSDFSGYEQYF
few	TRBV20-1	TRBJ2-7	TRBD2	TGCAGTGCTGTCCTAGCGGGATACCCCTACGAGCAGTACTTC	CSAVLAGYPYEQYF
few	TRBV12-3/TRBV12-4	TRBJ1-6	NA	TGTGCCAGCAGTCCGGCAGGGCGTAATAATTCACCCCTCCACTTT	CASSPAGRNNSPLHF
many	TRBV4-2	TRBJ2-3	TRBD2	TGTGCCAGCAGCCAAGTTCGGGGGGGCATGTCAGATACGCAGTATTTT	CASSQVRGGMSDTQYF
NA	TRBV27	TRBJ2-7	TRBD1	TGTGCCAGCAGCCGAGGGGTGGGACAGGGGTACGAGCAGTACTTC	CASSRGVGQGYEQYF
NA	TRBV6-5	TRBJ1-1	TRBD1	TGTGCCAGCAGAAGGACAGGGATGGGGAGCACTGAAGCTTTCTTT	CASRRTGMGSTEAFF
few	TRBV27	TRBJ1-2	NA	TGTGCCAGCAGTCGCAGGGTAGGGGGTTTTGGCTACACCTTC	CASSRRVGGFGYTF